This T cell receptor beta chain comes out of a study of T-cell memory formation after mild COVID-19. V shed 4 bases and J 7 bases; nucleotides not matched to a gene: 5. This CDR3 is 15 amino acids long. The germline V gene encodes CDR1 LGHNA and CDR2 YNFKEQ. This clonotype was picked up a small number of times. In TCRdb, the 5' RACE reads were re-called with MiXCR into one record per CDR3 protein. Of 140,000 or so distinct CDR3 sequences listed, around 15% are singletons. Source material: PBMCs or a T cell subset sorted from them (not recorded which). This clonotype was sampled from an adult woman who had mild COVID-19 (a few samples of this study predate the infection). Cell type and time point are not known. The chain recombines TRBV4-2 with TRBJ2-1, with TRBD2 identical over 12 bases. CDR3 protein: CASSPTSGSSNEQFF. As DNA, the CDR3 is TGTGCCAGCAGCCCGACTAGCGGGAGCTCAAATGAGCAGTTCTTC.